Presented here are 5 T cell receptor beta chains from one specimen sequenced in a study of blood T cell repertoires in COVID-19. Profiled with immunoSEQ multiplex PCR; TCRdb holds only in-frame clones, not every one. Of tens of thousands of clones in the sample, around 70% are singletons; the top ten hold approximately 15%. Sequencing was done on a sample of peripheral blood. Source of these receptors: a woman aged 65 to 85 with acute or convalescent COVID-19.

The CDR3 loop is CASSMLQTGDHGYTF. The CDR3 coding sequence is TGTGCCAGTAGTATGCTCCAGACAGGGGATCATGGCTACACCTTC. The chain carries TRBV19 and TRBJ1-2; 8 bases line up with TRBD1. CDR1 is LNHDA and CDR2 is SQIVND in the germline V gene (reference sequence). The CDR3 extends over 15 amino acids. The trim removed 3 bases at V and 6 bases at J, leaving 9 bases unmatched.

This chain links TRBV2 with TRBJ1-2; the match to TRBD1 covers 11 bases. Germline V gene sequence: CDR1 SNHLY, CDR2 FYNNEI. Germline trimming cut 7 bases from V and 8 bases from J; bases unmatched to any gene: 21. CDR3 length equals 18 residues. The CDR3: CASTSSGTGGIQPQGYTF. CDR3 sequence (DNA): TGTGCCAGCACCTCGTCAGGGACAGGGGGGATTCAGCCTCAGGGCTACACCTTC. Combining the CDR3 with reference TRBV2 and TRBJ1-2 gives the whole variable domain EPEVTQTPSHQVTQMGQEVILRCVPISNHLYFYWYRQILGQKVEFLVSFYNNEISEKSEIFDDQFSVERPDGSNFTLKIRSTKLEDSAMYFCASTSSGTGGIQPQGYTFGSGTRLTVV.

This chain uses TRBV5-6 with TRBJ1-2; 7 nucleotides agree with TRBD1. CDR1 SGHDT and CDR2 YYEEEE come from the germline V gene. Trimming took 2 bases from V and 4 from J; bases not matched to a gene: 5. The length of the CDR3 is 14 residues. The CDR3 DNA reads TGTGCCAGCAGCTTCCAGGGGGGCTTCTATGGCTACACCTTC. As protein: CASSFQGGFYGYTF.

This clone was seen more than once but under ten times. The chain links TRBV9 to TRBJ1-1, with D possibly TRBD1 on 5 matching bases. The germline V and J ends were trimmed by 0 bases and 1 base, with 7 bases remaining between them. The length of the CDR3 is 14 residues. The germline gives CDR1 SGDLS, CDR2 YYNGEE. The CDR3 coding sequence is TGTGCCAGCAGCGTAGACAGGCAGAACACTGAAGCTTTCTTT. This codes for CASSVDRQNTEAFF.

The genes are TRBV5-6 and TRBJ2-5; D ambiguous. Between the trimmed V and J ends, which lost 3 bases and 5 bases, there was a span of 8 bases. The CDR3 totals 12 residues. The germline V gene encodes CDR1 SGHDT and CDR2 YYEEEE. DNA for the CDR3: TGTGCCAGCAGCTCTCCGCGGGAGACCCAGTACTTC. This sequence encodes CASSSPRETQYF. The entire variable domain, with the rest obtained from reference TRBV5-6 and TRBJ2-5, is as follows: DAGVTQSPTHLIKTRGQQVTLRCSPKSGHDTVSWYQQALGQGPQFIFQYYEEEERQRGNFPDRFSGHQFPNYSSELNVNALLLGDSALYLCASSSPRETQYFGPGTRLLVL.